Included here is one T cell receptor (beta chain) sequence, with context. Its target is unknown. The CDR3 has 16 amino acids. The germline gives CDR1 MGHRA, CDR2 YSYEKL. The V end lost 0 bases, the J end lost 3 bases, and 12 bases lay between the germline ends. The data were obtained in a study of cytomegalovirus exposure and HLA in healthy donors. Study-wide background: Most donors, 70% to 85% of 398 genotyped, fell in the Caucasian-associated ancestry cluster.

Study observations and caveats: One later analysis reportedly identified an Asian-associated ancestry cluster that showed fewer N-insertions than the roughly 700-donor mean.

A multiplex PCR was run with 60 Vbeta primers and 13 Jbeta primers. Clones were read by immunoSEQ multiplex PCR, and TCRdb kept only the in-frame ones, dropping some. The profile covers more than 150,000 clones, with roughly 73% appearing a single time and roughly 7.6% taken by the ten largest. Source material: PBMCs. This chain joins TRBV4-1 and TRBJ1-5; no clear D gene. This TCR came from a woman aged 40 to 50 in good health and CMV-seropositive. The CDR3 here is CASSQEGRVHNQPQHF. The CDR3 nucleotides read TGCGCCAGCAGCCAAGAGGGCAGAGTCCACAATCAGCCCCAGCATTTT.